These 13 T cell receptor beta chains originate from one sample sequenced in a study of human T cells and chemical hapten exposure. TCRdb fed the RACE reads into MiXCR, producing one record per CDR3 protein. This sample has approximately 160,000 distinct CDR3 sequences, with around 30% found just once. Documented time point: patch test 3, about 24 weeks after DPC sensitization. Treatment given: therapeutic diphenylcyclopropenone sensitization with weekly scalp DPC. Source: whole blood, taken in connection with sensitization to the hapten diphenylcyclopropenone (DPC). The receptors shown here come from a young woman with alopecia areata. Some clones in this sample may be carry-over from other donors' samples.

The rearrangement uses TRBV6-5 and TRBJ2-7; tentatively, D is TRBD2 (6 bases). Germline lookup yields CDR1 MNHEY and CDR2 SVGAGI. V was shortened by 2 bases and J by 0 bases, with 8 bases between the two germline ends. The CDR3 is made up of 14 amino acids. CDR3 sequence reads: CASSYRRDSYEQYF. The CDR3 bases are TGTGCCAGCAGTTACCGGCGGGACTCCTACGAGCAGTACTTC.

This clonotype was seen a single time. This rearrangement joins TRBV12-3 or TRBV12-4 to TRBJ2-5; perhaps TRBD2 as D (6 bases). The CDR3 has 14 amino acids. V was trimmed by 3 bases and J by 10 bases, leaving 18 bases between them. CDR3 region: CASSFGPQKEGQYF. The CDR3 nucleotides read TGTGCCAGCAGTTTCGGCCCCCAGAAGGAGGGCCAGTACTTC.

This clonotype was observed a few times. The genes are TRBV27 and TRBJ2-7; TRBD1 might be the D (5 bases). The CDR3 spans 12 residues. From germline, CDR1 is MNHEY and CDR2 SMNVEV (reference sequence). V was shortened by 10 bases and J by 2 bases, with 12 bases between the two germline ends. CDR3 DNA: TGTGCCACTAAAGGGGCCCCCTACGAGCAGTACTTC. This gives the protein CATKGAPYEQYF.

The CDR3 sequence: CASSVVLQGAFTEAFF. In DNA form, the CDR3 reads TGTGCCAGCAGCGTAGTGTTGCAGGGGGCATTTACTGAAGCTTTCTTT. This rearrangement joins TRBV9 to TRBJ1-1; 8 positions match TRBD1. The germline gives CDR1 SGDLS, CDR2 YYNGEE. This CDR3 comprises 16 residues. V gave up 0 bases and J gave up 5 bases; unmatched junction bases: 9.

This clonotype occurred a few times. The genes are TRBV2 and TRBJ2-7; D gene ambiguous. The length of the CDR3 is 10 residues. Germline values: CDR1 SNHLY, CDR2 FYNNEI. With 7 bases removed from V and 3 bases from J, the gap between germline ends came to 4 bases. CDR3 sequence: CASISYEQYF. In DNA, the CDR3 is TGTGCCAGCATCAGCTACGAGCAGTACTTC.

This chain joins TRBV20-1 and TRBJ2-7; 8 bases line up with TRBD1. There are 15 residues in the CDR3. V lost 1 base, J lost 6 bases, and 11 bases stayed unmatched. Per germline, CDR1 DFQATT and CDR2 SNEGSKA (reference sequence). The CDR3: CSARADGTGNPEQYF. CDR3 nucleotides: TGCAGTGCTAGAGCCGACGGGACAGGTAACCCCGAGCAGTACTTC.

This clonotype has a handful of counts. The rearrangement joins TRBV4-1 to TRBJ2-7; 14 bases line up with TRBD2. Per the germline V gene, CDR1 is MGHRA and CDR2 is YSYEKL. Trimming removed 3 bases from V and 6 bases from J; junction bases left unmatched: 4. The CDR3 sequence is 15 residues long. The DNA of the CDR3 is TGCGCCAGCAGCCACGGGACTAGCGGGAGTACCGAGCAGTACTTC. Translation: CASSHGTSGSTEQYF.

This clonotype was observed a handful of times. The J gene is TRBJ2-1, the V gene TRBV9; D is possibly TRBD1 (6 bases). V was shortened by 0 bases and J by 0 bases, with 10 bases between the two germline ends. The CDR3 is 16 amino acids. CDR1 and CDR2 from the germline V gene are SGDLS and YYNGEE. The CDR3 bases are TGTGCCAGCAGCGTAGTTGACAGGAGCTCCTACAATGAGCAGTTCTTC. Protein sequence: CASSVVDRSSYNEQFF.

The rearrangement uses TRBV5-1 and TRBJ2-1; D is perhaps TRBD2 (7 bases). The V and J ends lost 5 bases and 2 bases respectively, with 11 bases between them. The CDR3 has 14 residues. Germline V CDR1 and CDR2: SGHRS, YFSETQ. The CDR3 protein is CASSGGGAYNEQFF. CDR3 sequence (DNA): TGCGCCAGCAGTGGAGGGGGGGCCTACAATGAGCAGTTCTTC. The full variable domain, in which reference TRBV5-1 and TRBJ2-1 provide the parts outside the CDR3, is KAGVTQTPRYLIKTRGQQVTLSCSPISGHRSVSWYQQTPGQGLQFLFEYFSETQRNKGNFPGRFSGRQFSNSRSEMNVSTLELGDSALYLCASSGGGAYNEQFFGPGTRLTVL.

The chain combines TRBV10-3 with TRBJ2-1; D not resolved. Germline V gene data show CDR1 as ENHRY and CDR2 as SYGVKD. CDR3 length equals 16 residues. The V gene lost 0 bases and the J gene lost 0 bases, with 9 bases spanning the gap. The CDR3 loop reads CAISESRQSSYNEQFF. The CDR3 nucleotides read TGTGCCATCAGTGAGTCCCGGCAGAGCTCCTACAATGAGCAGTTCTTC.

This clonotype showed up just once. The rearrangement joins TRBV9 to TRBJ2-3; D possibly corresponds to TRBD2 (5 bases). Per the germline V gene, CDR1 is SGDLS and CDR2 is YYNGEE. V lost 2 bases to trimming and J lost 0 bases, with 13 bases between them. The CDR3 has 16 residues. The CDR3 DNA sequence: TGTGCCAGCAGCGTCATTAGTAGAGGGAGCACAGATACGCAGTATTTT. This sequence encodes CASSVISRGSTDTQYF.

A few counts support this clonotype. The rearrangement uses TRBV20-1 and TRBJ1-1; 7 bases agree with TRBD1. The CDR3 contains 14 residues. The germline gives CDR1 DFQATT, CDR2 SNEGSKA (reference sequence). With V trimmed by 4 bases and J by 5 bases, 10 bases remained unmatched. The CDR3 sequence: CSANPRGLVTEAFF. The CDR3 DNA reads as TGCAGTGCTAACCCGAGGGGGCTCGTAACTGAAGCTTTCTTT.

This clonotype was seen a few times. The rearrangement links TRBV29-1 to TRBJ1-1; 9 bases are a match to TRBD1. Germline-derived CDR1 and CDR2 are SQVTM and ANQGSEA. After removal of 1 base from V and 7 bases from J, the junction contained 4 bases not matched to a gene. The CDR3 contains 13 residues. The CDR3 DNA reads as TGCAGCGTTGAAGGGACAGGGGCCTTTGAAGCTTTCTTT. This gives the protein CSVEGTGAFEAFF.